These T cell receptor beta chains were read from a single sample in a study of OX40 agonist ivuxolimab in advanced cancers. Clones were read by immunoSEQ multiplex PCR, and TCRdb kept only the in-frame ones, dropping some. This sample has roughly 60,000 clones, with more than 80% found just once. The material sequenced was CD4+ or CD8+ T cells sorted from blood, taken in a trial of the OX40 agonist ivuxolimab. These receptors originate from an adult with an advanced solid tumor such as melanoma, head and neck, liver or kidney cancer. The CDR3 runs from the conserved cysteine through the conserved F or W. Fields, in order: V gene, D gene, clone size, J gene, CDR3 DNA, CDR3 protein. A D gene is named only where the DNA matches it firmly. Clone size appears in some rows only: once, few, many, or a class for an expanded clone.

TRBV4-2	TRBD2	.	TRBJ2-7	TGTGCCAGCAGCCAAGATCTTGGGGTGGGGGGGTTATCCTACGAGCAGTACTTC	CASSQDLGVGGLSYEQYF
TRBV11-2	.	.	TRBJ1-2	TGTGCCAGCAGCTTATCTGGGGGACACTATGGCTACACCTTC	CASSLSGGHYGYTF
TRBV6-5	.	.	TRBJ2-5	TGTGCCAGCAGTTACGGCGGGCGCACAGAGACCCAGTACTTC	CASSYGGRTETQYF
TRBV10-3	TRBD1	.	TRBJ1-5	TGTGCCATCAGTGACGTTGACAGGGCGGAACCTAATCAGCCCCAGCATTTT	CAISDVDRAEPNQPQHF
TRBV21-1	.	.	TRBJ2-7	TGTGCCAGCAGCAAAGACGGGGGCATACCTCCCTACGAGCAGTACTTC	CASSKDGGIPPYEQYF
TRBV7-3	TRBD1	.	TRBJ2-3	TGTGCCAGCAGCCTAGACAGGGGGAGCACAGATACGCAGTATTTT	CASSLDRGSTDTQYF
TRBV11-2	.	.	TRBJ2-3	TGTGCCAGCAGTCGACTTGGCGGTGCTAGCACAGATACGCAGTATTTT	CASSRLGGASTDTQYF
TRBV7-6	.	.	TRBJ2-1	TGTGCCAGCAGCTTTATGGACTATGAGCAGTTCTTC	CASSFMDYEQFF
TRBV7-9	TRBD1	.	TRBJ2-7	TGTGCCAGCAGCTCCGGGACAGAGTACGAGCAGTACTTC	CASSSGTEYEQYF
TRBV7-6	.	.	TRBJ2-3	TGTGCCAGCACCCTGGGGGGTAGCACAGATACGCAGTATTTT	CASTLGGSTDTQYF
TRBV6-6	TRBD2	.	TRBJ2-1	TGTGCCAGTTTATCAGCGGGGGGGAATGAGCAGTTCTTC	CASLSAGGNEQFF
TRBV11-2	.	.	TRBJ2-3	TGTGCCAGCAGCTTAGTCTCGGGAAGCACAGATACGCAGTATTTT	CASSLVSGSTDTQYF
TRBV10-3	.	.	TRBJ2-3	TGTGCCATCAGTGGGGGAAACGTGGCAGATACGCAGTATTTT	CAISGGNVADTQYF
TRBV11-2	.	.	TRBJ2-3	TGTGCCAGCAGCGGGGGGCGCACAGATACGCAGTATTTT	CASSGGRTDTQYF
TRBV19	.	.	TRBJ1-2	TGTGCCAGTAGTATAGGTGCAGGGCCGCTCAACGGGGGCTACACCTTC	CASSIGAGPLNGGYTF
TRBV5-4	.	once	TRBJ1-2	TGTGCCAGCAGCTTGAGTTCTGGACAAACTAACTATGGCTACACCTTC	CASSLSSGQTNYGYTF
TRBV6-6	.	once	TRBJ1-2	TGTGCCAGCAGTTACCAATCCGCAGGGCACTATGGCTACACCTTC	CASSYQSAGHYGYTF
TRBV6-6	.	.	TRBJ2-4	TGTGCCAGCAGTTACCCGATGAGGGCCGGAAACATTCAGTACTTC	CASSYPMRAGNIQYF
TRBV11-2	.	few	TRBJ1-1	TGTGCCAGCAGCTTAGAATCCACTGAAGCTTTCTTT	CASSLESTEAFF
TRBV5-5	.	.	TRBJ2-1	TGTGCCAGCAGCCCCTCGTGGGGAAGTGCTTACAATGAGCAGTTCTTC	CASSPSWGSAYNEQFF
TRBV18	.	.	TRBJ2-2	TGTGCCAGCTCGAGGGACACCGGGGAGCTGTTTTTT	CASSRDTGELFF
TRBV5-1	TRBD1	.	TRBJ1-4	TGCGCCAGCAGCTCAGGGGGGTCGACTAATGAAAAACTGTTTTTT	CASSSGGSTNEKLFF
TRBV5-1	TRBD2	.	TRBJ2-1	TGCGCCAGCAGCTTGGGGGGACTACACGGTGAGCAGTTCTTC	CASSLGGLHGEQFF
TRBV7-9	TRBD1	.	TRBJ1-3	TGTGCCAGCAGCCCTGCAGGGGGCGCTGGAAACACCATATATTTT	CASSPAGGAGNTIYF
TRBV7-3	.	once	TRBJ1-6	TGTGCCAGCAGCTTACGGGGACGAGCATATTCACCCCTCCACTTT	CASSLRGRAYSPLHF
TRBV7-2	.	.	TRBJ1-1	TGTGCCAGCAGCTTATTCGGGGGGGCGTACACTGAAGCTTTCTTT	CASSLFGGAYTEAFF
TRBV6-1	TRBD1	few	TRBJ1-2	TGTGCCAGCAGTCCAGGGGGCGGGGGCTATGGCTACACCTTC	CASSPGGGGYGYTF
TRBV6-6	TRBD1	.	TRBJ1-2	TGTGCCAGCAGCAAGACAGGGGATCTTGTCTACACCTTC	CASSKTGDLVYTF
TRBV5-5	.	.	TRBJ2-6	TGTGCCAGCAGCTTGGAGGGGCCAGGGGCCAACGTCCTGACTTTC	CASSLEGPGANVLTF
TRBV6-1	.	.	TRBJ2-3	TGTGCCAGCAGTGAATGGGCGGTGGTACAGAGCACAGATACGCAGTATTTT	CASSEWAVVQSTDTQYF
TRBV29-1	TRBD2	.	TRBJ2-2	TGCAGCGTTGGTCGTCTAGCGGGAGGGACCGGGGAGCTGTTTTTT	CSVGRLAGGTGELFF
TRBV4-3	TRBD1	.	TRBJ1-4	TGCGCCAGCAGCCAAGACCGGGACAGAGGTGAAAAACTGTTTTTT	CASSQDRDRGEKLFF
TRBV5-1	.	.	TRBJ2-3	TGCGCCAGCAGCTTAGACAGGCCAAGCACAGATACGCAGTATTTT	CASSLDRPSTDTQYF
TRBV29-1	.	.	TRBJ2-3	TGCAGCGTCCAGGGAATTTGGGGCAGAGATACGCAGTATTTT	CSVQGIWGRDTQYF
TRBV7-2	TRBD2	.	TRBJ2-5	TGTGCCAGCAGCTTAGCGCTCAGCGGGGAAGAGACCCAGTACTTC	CASSLALSGEETQYF
TRBV19	TRBD1	once	TRBJ1-1	TGTGCCAGTAGTATTCGACAGGGGGCCATGAACACTGAAGCTTTCTTT	CASSIRQGAMNTEAFF
TRBV7-2	.	few	TRBJ2-3	TGTGCCAGCAGCTTAGAGCTCCGGGGGCCAGATACGCAGTATTTT	CASSLELRGPDTQYF
TRBV4-1	TRBD1	.	TRBJ2-3	TGCGCCAGCAGCCAAGTGGGACAGTCCACAGATACGCAGTATTTT	CASSQVGQSTDTQYF
TRBV5-3	TRBD2	.	TRBJ2-7	TGTGCCAGAAGCTCTCAGGGAGGGAGGTACGAGCAGTACTTC	CARSSQGGRYEQYF
TRBV2	TRBD1	.	TRBJ2-5	TGTGCCAACGCGGACAGGCTACAAGAGACCCAGTACTTC	CANADRLQETQYF
TRBV7-2	.	.	TRBJ2-1	TGTGCCAGCACTCTGACGGGAGTAGTGCACGAGCAGTTCTTC	CASTLTGVVHEQFF
TRBV2	.	.	TRBJ2-3	TGTGCCAGCAGGGATAGCGGCTCTAGCACAGATACGCAGTATTTT	CASRDSGSSTDTQYF
TRBV21-1	.	.	TRBJ1-1	TGTGCCAGCAGCAAAGAGGAAACTTGCCTGACAGAAAACACTGAAGCTTTCTTT	CASSKEETCLTENTEAFF
TRBV7-7	TRBD2	.	TRBJ2-2	TGTGCTAGCAGCTTAAGGCTTTGGGACCTAGTTAGACTAGCGGGTTCCACCGGGGAGCTGTTTTTT	CASSLRLWDLVRLAGSTGELFF